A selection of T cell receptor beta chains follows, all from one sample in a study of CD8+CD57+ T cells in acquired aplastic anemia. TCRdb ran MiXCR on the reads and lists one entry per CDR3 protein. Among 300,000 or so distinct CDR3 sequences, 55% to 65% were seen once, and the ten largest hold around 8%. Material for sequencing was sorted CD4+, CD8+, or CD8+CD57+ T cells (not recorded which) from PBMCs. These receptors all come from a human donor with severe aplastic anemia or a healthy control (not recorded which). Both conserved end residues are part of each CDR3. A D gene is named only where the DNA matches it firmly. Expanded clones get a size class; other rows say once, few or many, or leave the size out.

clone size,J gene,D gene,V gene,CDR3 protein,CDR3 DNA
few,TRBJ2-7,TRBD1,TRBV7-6,CASSETGTGAYEQYF,TGTGCCAGCAGCGAAACGGGGACAGGGGCCTACGAGCAGTACTTC
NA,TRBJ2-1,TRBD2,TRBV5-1,CASSGLGSSGLNEQFF,TGCGCCAGCAGCGGTCTAGGTTCTAGCGGTTTAAATGAGCAGTTCTTC
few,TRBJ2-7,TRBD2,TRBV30,CAWRTGGNSYEQYF,TGTGCCTGGAGGACCGGGGGGAACTCCTACGAGCAGTACTTC
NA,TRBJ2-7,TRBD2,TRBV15,CATSRLTGGQSYEQYF,TGTGCCACCAGCAGGCTGACGGGAGGCCAGTCCTACGAGCAGTACTTC
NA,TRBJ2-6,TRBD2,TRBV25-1,CASSPGTSASSGANVLTF,TGTGCCAGCAGTCCCGGGACTAGCGCAAGCTCTGGGGCCAACGTCCTGACTTTC
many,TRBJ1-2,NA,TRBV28,CASRSWTAQGGYTF,TGTGCCAGCAGGTCCTGGACGGCCCAGGGTGGCTACACCTTC
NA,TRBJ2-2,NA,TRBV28,CASSLGHQNTGELFF,TGTGCCAGCAGTTTAGGACACCAGAACACCGGGGAGCTGTTTTTT
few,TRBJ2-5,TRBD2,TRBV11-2,CASSDGLAGGPETQYF,TGTGCCAGCAGTGATGGACTAGCGGGGGGGCCGGAGACCCAGTACTTC
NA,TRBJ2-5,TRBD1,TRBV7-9,CASRPPTGQPQQETQYF,TGTGCCAGCAGACCACCCACGGGACAGCCCCAACAAGAGACCCAGTACTTC
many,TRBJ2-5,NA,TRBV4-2,CASSQDPRGGTQYF,TGTGCCAGCAGCCAAGACCCCCGGGGAGGGACCCAGTACTTC
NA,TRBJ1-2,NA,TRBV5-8,CASSLRFANYGYTF,TGTGCCAGCAGCTTGAGGTTCGCTAACTATGGCTACACCTTC
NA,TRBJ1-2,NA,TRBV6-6,CASSYSEGRNYGYTF,TGTGCCAGCAGTTATAGCGAGGGCCGTAACTATGGCTACACCTTC
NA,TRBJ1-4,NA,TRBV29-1,CSVATGMGRGSEKLFF,TGCAGCGTTGCAACAGGAATGGGGCGTGGGAGTGAAAAACTGTTTTTT
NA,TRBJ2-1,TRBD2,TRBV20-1,CSARDLRTSGGPYNEQFF,TGCAGTGCTAGAGATCTCAGGACTAGCGGGGGCCCGTACAATGAGCAGTTCTTC
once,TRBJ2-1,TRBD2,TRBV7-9,CASSLRTSLGHNEQFF,TGTGCCAGCAGCCTACGGACTAGCTTAGGCCACAATGAGCAGTTCTTC
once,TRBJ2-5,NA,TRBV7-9,CASSRNLQGGGETQYF,TGTGCCAGCAGCCGAAACTTACAGGGTGGTGGAGAGACCCAGTACTTC
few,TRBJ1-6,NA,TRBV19,CASSTIIQSGALHF,TGTGCCAGTAGTACGATCATTCAATCTGGCGCCCTCCACTTT
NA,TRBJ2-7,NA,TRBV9,CASSVQLGMGEQYF,TGTGCCAGCAGCGTACAGCTGGGGATGGGCGAGCAGTACTTC
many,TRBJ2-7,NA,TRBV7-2,CASSASRGKYEQYF,TGTGCCAGCAGCGCTTCCAGGGGCAAATACGAGCAGTACTTC
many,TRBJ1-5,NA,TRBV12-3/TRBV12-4,CASSLMLVQPQHF,TGTGCCAGCAGTTTAATGTTGGTGCAGCCCCAGCATTTT
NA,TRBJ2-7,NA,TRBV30,CAWSARYEQYF,TGTGCCTGGAGTGCTCGGTACGAGCAGTACTTC
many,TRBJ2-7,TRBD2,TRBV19,CASSISGGDSYEQYF,TGTGCCAGTAGTATCAGCGGGGGGGATTCCTACGAGCAGTACTTC
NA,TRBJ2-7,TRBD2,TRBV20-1,CSAKAGVGEQYF,TGCAGTGCTAAAGCGGGAGTGGGCGAGCAGTACTTC
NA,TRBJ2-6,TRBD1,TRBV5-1,CASSLDAGGSGANVLTF,TGCGCCAGCAGCTTGGATGCAGGGGGATCTGGGGCCAACGTCCTGACTTTC
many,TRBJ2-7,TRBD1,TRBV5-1,CASSLGTDLSSYEQYF,TGCGCCAGCAGCTTAGGGACAGATCTATCCTCCTACGAGCAGTACTTC
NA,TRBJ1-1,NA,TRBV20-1,CSARRRAWIMNTEAFF,TGCAGTGCTAGACGCAGGGCTTGGATTATGAACACTGAAGCTTTCTTT
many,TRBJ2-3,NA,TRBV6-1,CASNLRGPPDTQYF,TGTGCCAGCAATTTGCGGGGCCCACCAGATACGCAGTATTTT
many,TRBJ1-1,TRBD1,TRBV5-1,CASSLGWDRANTEAFF,TGCGCCAGCAGCTTGGGGTGGGACAGGGCGAACACTGAAGCTTTCTTT
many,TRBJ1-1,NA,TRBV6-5,CASSYYGGTEAFF,TGTGCCAGCAGTTACTATGGAGGGACTGAAGCTTTCTTT
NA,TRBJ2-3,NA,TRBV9,CASSHSLTRESTDTQYF,TGTGCCAGCAGCCACTCATTGACTAGAGAAAGCACAGATACGCAGTATTTT
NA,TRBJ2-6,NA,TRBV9,CASSVTGTGANVLTF,TGTGCCAGCAGCGTTACAGGGACTGGGGCCAACGTCCTGACTTTC
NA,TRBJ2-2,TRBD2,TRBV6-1,CASGGLAGAQGTGELFF,TGTGCCAGCGGGGGGCTAGCGGGGGCCCAGGGAACCGGGGAGCTGTTTTTT